This TCR beta chain was identified during a study of preoperative IRX-2 immunotherapy in early breast cancer. The CDR3 loop spans 15 amino acids. Germline V gives CDR1 MNHNS, CDR2 SASEGT. Deletions cut 2 bases from V and 4 bases from J, with 12 bases between. Only in-frame clones appear in the TCRdb table, and some are missing; sequencing was by immunoSEQ multiplex PCR. The table lists over 55,000 clones, roughly 94% of them singletons. Specified treatment: preoperative locoregional IRX-2 cytokine immunotherapy. Patients received preoperative, locoregional IRX-2 cytokine immunotherapy in a phase Ib study.

This clonotype was obtained from a human donor with breast cancer. The specimen was collected from a patient treated with IRX-2 immunotherapy. The gene calls are TRBV6-1 and TRBJ2-1; D is ambiguous. CDR3 sequence reads: CASSEMLHLYNEQFF. The CDR3 DNA reads as TGTGCCAGCAGTGAAATGCTACACCTATACAATGAGCAGTTCTTC.